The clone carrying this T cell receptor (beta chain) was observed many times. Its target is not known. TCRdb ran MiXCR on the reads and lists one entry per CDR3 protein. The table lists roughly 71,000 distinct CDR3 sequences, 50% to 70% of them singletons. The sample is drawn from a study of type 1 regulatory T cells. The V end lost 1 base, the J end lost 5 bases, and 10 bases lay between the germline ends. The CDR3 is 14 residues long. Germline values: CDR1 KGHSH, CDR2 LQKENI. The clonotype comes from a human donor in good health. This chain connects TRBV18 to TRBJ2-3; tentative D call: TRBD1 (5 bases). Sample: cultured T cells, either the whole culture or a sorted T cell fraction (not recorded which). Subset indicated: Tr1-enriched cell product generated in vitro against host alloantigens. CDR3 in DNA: TGTGCCAGCTCACCACTTACAGGCGGAGATACGCAGTATTTT. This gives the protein CASSPLTGGDTQYF.